The present T cell receptor (beta chain) was sequenced within a study of blood T cell repertoires in COVID-19. In this sample, this clone turned up a few times. Other nucleotide sequences from this sample produce the same CDR3. V lost 6 bases to trimming and J lost 4 bases, with 7 bases between them. Germline CDR1 reads MNHEY; CDR2 reads SVGAGI. The CDR3 consists of 11 residues. In the study's own analysis: Amplification from reference gene primers served as the basis for estimated nucleated cell counts. The repertoire was sequenced with immunoSEQ multiplex PCR; TCRdb's copy has only in-frame clones and lacks some. V, J and clone size are taken as reported in that table, and D and trimming were inferred from the DNA itself. The sample holds about 320,000 clones, roughly nine tenths seen once. Categorization into cohorts depended on clinical history that participants reported. Within 2 weeks of study entry, exposed participants had contacted a PCR-confirmed or clinician-diagnosed COVID-19 case.

Material: PBMCs or T cells enriched from blood (not recorded which). The TCR originated in a woman aged 25 to 39 who had been exposed to COVID-19. The chain is built from TRBV6-5 and TRBJ2-7; D perhaps matches TRBD1 (6 bases). Here the CDR3 reads CASRQGYEQYF. The CDR3 bases are TGTGCCAGCAGACAGGGATACGAGCAGTACTTC.